Shown below are 8 T cell receptor beta chains from a single sample sequenced in a study of T cells after posttransplantation cyclophosphamide. The naive gate required viable CD3+CD4+ or CD3+CD8+ cells with CCR7+CD45RA+CD45RO-CD95-CD27+CD28+ phenotype. Sequencing used immunoSEQ multiplex PCR; TCRdb keeps in-frame clones, though not all of them. Among about 30,000 clones listed, about 91% were seen once. The sequencing sample was made of naive CD4+ T cells sorted from blood. These receptors were collected from a man aged 25 to 40 in good health and a related stem cell transplant donor.

The chain combines TRBV19 with TRBJ1-5; no firm D call. The CDR3 totals 16 residues. Looked up from germline, CDR1 is LNHDA and CDR2 is SQIVND (reference sequence). V gave up 5 bases and J gave up 1 base, with 15 bases separating them. CDR3 DNA sequence: TGTGCCAGTAGTGGGGTGGTAGGGAGAAGCAATCAGCCCCAGCATTTT. Amino acid sequence: CASSGVVGRSNQPQHF. Combining the CDR3 with reference TRBV19 and TRBJ1-5 gives the whole variable domain DGGITQSPKYLFRKEGQNVTLSCEQNLNHDAMYWYRQDPGQGLRLIYYSQIVNDFQKGDIAEGYSVSREKKESFPLTVTSAQKNPTAFYLCASSGVVGRSNQPQHFGDGTRLSIL.

The V call is TRBV4-3, the J call TRBJ1-4; 7 bases match TRBD1. CDR3 length: 13 amino acids. Germline loops: CDR1 LGHNA, CDR2 YSLEER. Unmatched junction bases numbered 3, after V lost 4 bases and J lost 7 bases. The CDR3 reads CASSLNRGEKLFF. The CDR3 DNA follows: TGCGCCAGCAGCCTGAACAGGGGTGAAAAACTGTTTTTT.

The rearrangement joins TRBV2 to TRBJ2-3, with 10 bases that match TRBD2. The V segment lost 5 bases and the J segment 6 bases; nucleotides outside the gene matches: 14. The CDR3 covers 17 residues. CDR1 is SNHLY and CDR2 is FYNNEI in the germline V gene. CDR3 region: CASSRQGQRGGRDTQYF. The CDR3 coding sequence is TGTGCCAGCAGTCGTCAGGGCCAGCGGGGGGGCCGGGATACGCAGTATTTT. Complete variable domain (other parts from reference TRBV2 and TRBJ2-3): EPEVTQTPSHQVTQMGQEVILRCVPISNHLYFYWYRQILGQKVEFLVSFYNNEISEKSEIFDDQFSVERPDGSNFTLKIRSTKLEDSAMYFCASSRQGQRGGRDTQYFGPGTRLTVL.

This clone has only one observation. The J gene is TRBJ1-4, the V gene TRBV7-9, with TRBD1 as a possible D gene (5 bases). Deletions cut 1 base from V and 4 bases from J, with 10 bases between. The CDR3 sequence is 15 residues long. Germline V gene data show CDR1 as SEHNR and CDR2 as FQNEAQ (reference sequence). The CDR3 nucleotides are TGTGCCAGCAGCTTAGGTTCTCAGGGTAATGAAAAACTGTTTTTT. It encodes CASSLGSQGNEKLFF.

In its sample, this clone was seen once. V gene TRBV15 combines with J gene TRBJ1-3; 7 bases line up with TRBD1. V was clipped by 0 bases and J by 4 bases; unmatched bases: 12. The CDR3 length is 18 residues. CDR1 LNHNV and CDR2 YYDKDF come from the germline V gene (reference sequence). The CDR3 sequence is CATSRDLLTGSFGNTIYF. The CDR3, as DNA: TGTGCCACCAGCAGAGATCTCCTGACAGGGTCTTTCGGAAACACCATATATTTT.

The rearrangement links TRBV18 to TRBJ2-5; 9 positions match TRBD1. The V gene end was trimmed by 4 bases and the J gene end by 2 bases; junction bases not matched to a gene: 2. The CDR3 totals 14 residues. The germline V gene encodes CDR1 KGHSH and CDR2 LQKENI. CDR3 amino acids: CASSRDRVQETQYF. The CDR3 coding sequence is TGTGCCAGCTCACGGGACAGGGTACAAGAGACCCAGTACTTC.

The chain carries TRBV2 and TRBJ2-7, with D perhaps matching TRBD1 (5 bases). The CDR3 spans 12 residues. Germline assignment: CDR1 SNHLY and CDR2 FYNNEI. V lost 0 bases and J lost 9, with 9 bases in between. The CDR3 reads CASSEALQGQYF. The CDR3, as DNA: TGTGCCAGCAGTGAAGCGCTTCAGGGGCAGTACTTC.

The V and J genes are TRBV6-1 and TRBJ1-5; D is possibly TRBD1 (5 bases). The CDR3 covers 14 residues. The germline gives CDR1 MNHNS, CDR2 SASEGT. V lost 6 bases and J 2 bases, leaving 11 bases between the germline ends. The CDR3 coding sequence is TGTGCCAGCAGCCAAACCAGGGGCAATCAGCCCCAGCATTTT. It encodes CASSQTRGNQPQHF.